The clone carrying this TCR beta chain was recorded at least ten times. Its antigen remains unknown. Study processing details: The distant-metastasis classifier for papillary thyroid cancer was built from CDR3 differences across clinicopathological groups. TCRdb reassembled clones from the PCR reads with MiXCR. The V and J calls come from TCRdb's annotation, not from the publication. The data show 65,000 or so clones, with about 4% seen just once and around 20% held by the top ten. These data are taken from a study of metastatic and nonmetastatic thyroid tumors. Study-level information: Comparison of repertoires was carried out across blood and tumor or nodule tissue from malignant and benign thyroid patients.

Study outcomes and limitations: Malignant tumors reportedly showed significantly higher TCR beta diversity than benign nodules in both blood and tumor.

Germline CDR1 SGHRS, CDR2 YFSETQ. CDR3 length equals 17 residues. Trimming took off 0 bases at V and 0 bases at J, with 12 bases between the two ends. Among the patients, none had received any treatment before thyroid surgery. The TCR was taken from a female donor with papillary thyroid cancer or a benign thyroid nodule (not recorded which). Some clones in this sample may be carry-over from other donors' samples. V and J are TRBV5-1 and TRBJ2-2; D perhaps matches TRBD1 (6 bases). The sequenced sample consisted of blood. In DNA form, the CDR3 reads TGCGCCAGCAGCTTGGACCTTTGGACAGCGAACACCGGGGAGCTGTTTTTT. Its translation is CASSLDLWTANTGELFF.